A single sample gave rise to the 23 T cell receptor beta chains below, sequenced in a study of regulatory T cells in long-lasting Graves disease. Researchers made TCR beta libraries by using iRepertoire HTBI primers and running Arm-PCR on CDR3 regions. TCRdb analysed the multiplex PCR reads with MiXCR anew, one entry per CDR3 protein. The sample carries roughly 450,000 distinct CDR3 sequences, under 25% recorded once. Time point here: persistent/refractory GD, antithyroid drugs over 5 years with positive TRAb. PBMCs provided the RNA from which the TCR library was made. The sample consisted of peripheral blood mononuclear cells (PBMCs), taken when the disease was refractory, from a patient treated with antithyroid drugs. These receptors all come from a female donor with Graves disease.

The genes are TRBV20-1 and TRBJ1-6; D ambiguous. Trimming cost V 5 bases and J 8 bases, with 13 bases left between them. This CDR3 region has 13 residues. Germline V gene lookup returns CDR1 DFQATT and CDR2 SNEGSKA (reference sequence). The CDR3 here is CSAPSDYDSPLHF. As DNA, the CDR3 is TGCAGTGCTCCTAGCGATTATGATTCACCCCTCCACTTT.

This clonotype has a count of ten or more. V and J are TRBV28 and TRBJ1-4; the D is unclear. CDR3 length equals 15 residues. Germline V gene lookup returns CDR1 MDHEN and CDR2 SYDVKM. V was trimmed by 4 bases and J by 3 bases, leaving 12 bases between them. For the CDR3, the DNA is TGTGCCAGCAGTTCCCCCGGGGAATCTAATGAAAAACTGTTTTTT. It yields the protein CASSSPGESNEKLFF.

In this sample, this clonotype turned up many times. This chain connects TRBV2 to TRBJ1-5, with 7 bases matching TRBD1. In germline, CDR1 is SNHLY, CDR2 FYNNEI. This CDR3 is 15 amino acids long. V lost 6 bases and J lost 4; bases outside the gene matches: 9. The CDR3 nucleotides read TGTGCCAGCAGAGACGGACAGGCCCTAAATCAGCCCCAGCATTTT. Amino acids: CASRDGQALNQPQHF.

This rearrangement joins TRBV6-1 to TRBJ2-2; TRBD1 aligns across 7 bases. Trimming cost V 7 bases and J 7 bases; bases outside gene matches: 15. This CDR3 spans 16 amino acids. Germline-derived CDR1 and CDR2 are MNHNS and SASEGT. The CDR3 region has the DNA TGTGCCAGCATCCATACAACAGCGACAGGGAACGGGGAGCTGTTTTTT. Amino acids: CASIHTTATGNGELFF.

This clonotype has only a few counts. The chain employs TRBV5-6 and TRBJ2-7, with D uncertain. The CDR3 is 13 amino acids. Germline CDR1 is SGHDT and CDR2 is YYEEEE. The germline V and J ends were trimmed by 1 base and 2 bases, with 7 bases remaining between them. The CDR3 loop reads CASSLPEPYEQYF. The CDR3 nucleotides read TGTGCCAGCAGCTTGCCTGAACCCTACGAGCAGTACTTC. The complete variable domain, with remaining parts taken from reference TRBV5-6 and TRBJ2-7, reads DAGVTQSPTHLIKTRGQQVTLRCSPKSGHDTVSWYQQALGQGPQFIFQYYEEEERQRGNFPDRFSGHQFPNYSSELNVNALLLGDSALYLCASSLPEPYEQYFGPGTRLTVT.

This clonotype was counted only a few times. The chain recombines TRBV5-4 with TRBJ2-6, with D possibly matching TRBD1 (6 bases). This CDR3 is built from 19 residues. Between the trimmed V and J ends, which lost 3 bases and 2 bases, there was a span of 21 bases. Germline assignment: CDR1 SGHNT and CDR2 YYREEE (reference sequence). The CDR3, as DNA: TGTGCCAGCAGCTCCCGGACAGAATGGGCTTGGGCTGGGGCCAACGTCCTGACTTTC. Amino acid sequence: CASSSRTEWAWAGANVLTF.

The sample holds a few counts of this clonotype. The genes are TRBV5-1 and TRBJ1-5; D uncertain. V was trimmed by 4 bases and J by 11 bases, leaving 10 bases between them. The CDR3 extends over 11 amino acids. The V gene's germline CDR1 is SGHRS and CDR2 YFSETQ. CDR3 residues: CASSDEGAQHF. CDR3 in DNA: TGCGCCAGCAGCGATGAAGGAGCCCAGCATTTT.

The chain employs TRBV20-1 and TRBJ2-4, with 8 bases matching TRBD1. The CDR3 is 12 residues long. Germline CDR1 reads DFQATT; CDR2 reads SNEGSKA (reference sequence). The ends lost 5 bases at V and 8 bases at J; junction bases unmatched: 5. For the CDR3, the DNA is TGCAGTGCTGCCCAGGGGGCAGACATTCAGTACTTC. This sequence encodes CSAAQGADIQYF.

About this clonotype: Being one base from a much bigger clone, this may be a read error. This sequence joins TRBV7-2 and TRBJ1-1; no definite D call. The V gene's germline CDR1 is SGHTA and CDR2 FQGNSA. Trimming took off 11 bases at V and 1 base at J, with 14 bases between the two ends. The CDR3 sequence is 13 residues long. The CDR3 loop is CAGSPYPNTEAFF. The CDR3 DNA reads as TGTGCCGGCTCCCCCTACCCGAACACTGAAGCTTTCTTT.

The table lists this clonotype with a count of one. A much larger clone sits a single nucleotide away, making a read error possible. The V gene is TRBV2, the J gene TRBJ2-5; 9 bases align to TRBD2. TRBJ2-1 matches the DNA end more closely, so the J call is doubtful. Germline lookup yields CDR1 SNHLY and CDR2 FYNNEI. CDR3 length equals 15 residues. This CDR3 is CASRIGTSRGNEQFF. Written as DNA, the CDR3 is TGTGCCAGCAGGATCGGGACTAGCAGGGGTAATGAGCAGTTCTTC.

The rearrangement uses TRBV7-9 and TRBJ2-3; 8 nucleotides align to TRBD1. Per the germline V gene, CDR1 is SEHNR and CDR2 is FQNEAQ (reference sequence). V lost 4 bases to trimming and J lost 5 bases; unmatched junction nucleotides: 8. The CDR3 consists of 15 residues. CDR3 bases: TGTGCCAGCAGCTCGACAGGGGAGAGTCGAGATACGCAGTATTTT. Amino acids: CASSSTGESRDTQYF.

This chain joins TRBV5-1 and TRBJ2-7; maybe TRBD1 (6 bases). This CDR3 is built from 15 residues. Germline values: CDR1 SGHRS, CDR2 YFSETQ. Trimming left V 1 base short and J 0 bases short, with 11 bases between. The CDR3 coding sequence is TGCGCCAGCAGCTTGTTGGACAGTCCCTCCTACGAGCAGTACTTC. Encoded protein: CASSLLDSPSYEQYF.

In nucleotides, the CDR3 is TGTGCCAGCAGCTCGACCGGGAGGAGCCATCCGGGGGAGCTGTTTTTT. Its protein is CASSSTGRSHPGELFF. The V and J genes are TRBV7-3 and TRBJ2-2, with TRBD2 identical over 7 bases. The CDR3 runs 16 residues. V was clipped by 4 bases and J by 8 bases; unmatched bases: 13. CDR1 and CDR2 (germline): SGHTA, FQGTGA.

The chain joins TRBV20-1 to TRBJ1-1; 9 bases agree with TRBD1. This CDR3 has 15 residues. The germline V gene encodes CDR1 DFQATT and CDR2 SNEGSKA (reference sequence). Unmatched junction bases numbered 8, after V lost 5 bases and J lost 1 base. This chain's CDR3 is CSAYRGQGGNTEAFF. The DNA of the CDR3 is TGCAGTGCTTACCGGGGACAGGGCGGGAACACTGAAGCTTTCTTT.

This clonotype has a handful of counts. V is TRBV20-1 and J is TRBJ2-4, with D maybe TRBD1 (5 bases). Germline V lookup: CDR1 DFQATT, CDR2 SNEGSKA (reference sequence). The length of the CDR3 is 18 residues. Between the trimmed V and J ends, which lost 2 bases and 3 bases, there was a span of 23 bases. As DNA, the CDR3 is TGCAGTGCTAGAAGGGCAGGGATTAGTGGGTTAGGCAAAAACATTCAGTACTTC. It is translated as CSARRAGISGLGKNIQYF.

The DNA of the CDR3 is TGCAGTGCTGGTCGACTAGCGGGAGGGCGCGAGACCCAGTACTTC. Its protein product is CSAGRLAGGRETQYF. The chain combines TRBV20-1 with TRBJ2-5; TRBD2 matches at 14 bases. The junction had 7 bases not matched to a gene; V was cut back by 5 bases and J by 5 bases. This CDR3 is built from 15 residues. Germline V lookup: CDR1 DFQATT, CDR2 SNEGSKA (reference sequence).

This clonotype was seen a few times. The chain uses TRBV19 and TRBJ2-7; D remains unclear. CDR3 size: 13 residues. Trimming pared 2 bases from V and 2 bases from J, leaving 7 bases between. From germline, CDR1 is LNHDA and CDR2 SQIVND (reference sequence). CDR3 region: CASSIQVTYEQYF. CDR3 DNA: TGTGCCAGTAGTATACAAGTGACCTACGAGCAGTACTTC.

V and J are TRBV29-1 and TRBJ1-3, with 8 nucleotides matching TRBD1. With V trimmed by 4 bases and J by 2 bases, 1 base remained unmatched. CDR1 SQVTM and CDR2 ANQGSEA come from the germline V gene. CDR3 size: 13 residues. CDR3: CSVAQGAGNTIYF. Written as DNA, the CDR3 is TGCAGCGTTGCACAGGGGGCTGGAAACACCATATATTTT. Combining the CDR3 with reference TRBV29-1 and TRBJ1-3 gives the whole variable domain SAVISQKPSRDICQRGTSLTIQCQVDSQVTMMFWYRQQPGQSLTLIATANQGSEATYESGFVIDKFPISRPNLTFSTLTVSNMSPEDSSIYLCSVAQGAGNTIYFGEGSWLTVV.

This clonotype was counted ten times or more. CDR3 protein: CASNLGRGLGGELFF. The CDR3 coding sequence is TGTGCCAGCAACCTCGGCAGGGGGCTTGGCGGGGAGCTGTTTTTT. J is TRBJ2-2 and V is TRBV28; 8 nucleotides agree with TRBD1. V was pared by 7 bases and J by 7 bases, with 11 bases of the junction left unmatched. CDR3 length: 15 residues. Germline V gives CDR1 MDHEN, CDR2 SYDVKM. Complete variable domain (other parts from reference TRBV28 and TRBJ2-2): DVKVTQSSRYLVKRTGEKVFLECVQDMDHENMFWYRQDPGLGLRLIYFSYDVKMKEKGDIPEGYSVSREKKERFSLILESASTNQTSMYLCASNLGRGLGGELFFGEGSRLTVL.

The table lists this clonotype with a few counts. V usage is TRBV12-3 or TRBV12-4 and J usage is TRBJ2-1; 9 nucleotides align to TRBD2. This CDR3 comprises 17 residues. Unmatched junction bases numbered 10, after V lost 3 bases and J lost 4 bases. For the CDR3, the DNA is TGTGCCAGCAGTTTCGGGCTAGCGGGACTGATTTACAATGAGCAGTTCTTC. Amino acids: CASSFGLAGLIYNEQFF.

This clonotype was observed at least ten times. The gene calls are TRBV12-3 or TRBV12-4 and TRBJ1-6; 7 bases match TRBD1. Trimming cost V 5 bases and J 10 bases; bases outside gene matches: 8. The CDR3 sequence is 14 residues long. The CDR3 reads CASSHDREGSPLHF. Written as DNA, the CDR3 is TGTGCCAGCAGTCACGACAGGGAGGGATCACCCCTCCACTTT.

The rearrangement links TRBV4-2 to TRBJ2-1; D perhaps matches TRBD2 (6 bases). In germline, CDR1 is LGHNA, CDR2 YNFKEQ. V lost 6 bases and J lost 9, with 15 bases in between. CDR3 size: 13 residues. The CDR3 sequence: CASSLYTGGEQFF. For the CDR3, the DNA is TGTGCCAGCAGTCTATACACCGGGGGTGAGCAGTTCTTC.

This clonotype was seen repeatedly, ten times or more. The J gene is TRBJ1-5, the V gene TRBV28; D unclear. The CDR3 loop spans 14 amino acids. Per the germline V gene, CDR1 is MDHEN and CDR2 is SYDVKM. Trimming stripped 5 bases from V and 1 base from J, with 9 bases between. Here the CDR3 reads CASSSRQSNQPQHF. The CDR3 bases are TGTGCCAGCAGTAGCAGGCAGAGCAATCAGCCCCAGCATTTT.